This T cell receptor (beta chain) was sequenced for a study of blood T cell repertoires in COVID-19. The CDR3 is made up of 15 amino acids. Germline V gene data show CDR1 as LNHNV and CDR2 as YYDKDF (reference sequence). The germline V and J ends were trimmed by 0 bases and 2 bases, with 7 bases remaining between them. Assay: immunoSEQ multiplex PCR; the TCRdb copy retains only in-frame clones and omits some. The data show fewer than 80,000 clones, around nine tenths seen once. The chain recombines TRBV15 with TRBJ1-4; D gene uncertain. Sequences were obtained from peripheral blood. This clonotype originated in a human donor in a cohort sampled during active COVID-19. The CDR3 spells CATSRDLMTNEKLFF. Written as DNA, the CDR3 is TGTGCCACCAGCAGAGATCTAATGACTAATGAAAAACTGTTTTTT.